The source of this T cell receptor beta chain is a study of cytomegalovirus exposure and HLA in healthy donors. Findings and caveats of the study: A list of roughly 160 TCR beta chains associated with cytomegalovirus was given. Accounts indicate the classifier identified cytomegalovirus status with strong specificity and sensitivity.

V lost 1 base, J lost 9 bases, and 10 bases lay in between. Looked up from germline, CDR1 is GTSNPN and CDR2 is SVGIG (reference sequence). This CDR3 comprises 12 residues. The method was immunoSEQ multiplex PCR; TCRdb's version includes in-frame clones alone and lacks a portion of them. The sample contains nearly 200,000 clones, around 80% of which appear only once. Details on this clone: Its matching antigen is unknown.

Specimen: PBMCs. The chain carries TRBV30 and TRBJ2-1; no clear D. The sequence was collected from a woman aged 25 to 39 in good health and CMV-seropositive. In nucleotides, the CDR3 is TGTGCCTGGAGTGACTCGGTTCCTGAGCAGTTCTTC. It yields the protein CAWSDSVPEQFF.